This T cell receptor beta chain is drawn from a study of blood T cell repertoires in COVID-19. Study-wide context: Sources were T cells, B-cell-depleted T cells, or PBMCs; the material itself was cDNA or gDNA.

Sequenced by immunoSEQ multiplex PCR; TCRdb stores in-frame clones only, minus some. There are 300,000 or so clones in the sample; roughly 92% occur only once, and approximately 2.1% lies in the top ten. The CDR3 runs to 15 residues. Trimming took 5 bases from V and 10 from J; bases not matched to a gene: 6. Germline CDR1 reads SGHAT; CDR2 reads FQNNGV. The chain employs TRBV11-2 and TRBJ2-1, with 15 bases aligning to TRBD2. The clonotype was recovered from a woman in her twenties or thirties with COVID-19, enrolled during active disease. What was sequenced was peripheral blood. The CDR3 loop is CASSPPGTSGREQFF. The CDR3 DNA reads TGTGCCAGCAGCCCGCCGGGGACTAGCGGGAGGGAGCAGTTCTTC.